This TCR beta chain was profiled in a study of cytomegalovirus exposure and HLA in healthy donors. The PCR used 60 Vbeta and 13 Jbeta primers. The table came from immunoSEQ multiplex PCR; TCRdb's copy has only in-frame clones and leaves some out. This table has some 180,000 clones, around 80% appearing once. Germline values: CDR1 SGHAT, CDR2 FQNNGV. The CDR3 extends over 15 amino acids. Trimming left V 2 bases short and J 2 bases short, with 12 bases between. Material: PBMCs. The V and J genes are TRBV11-2 and TRBJ1-1, with D unclear. This sequence originates from a woman younger than 30 in good health and CMV-seronegative. The CDR3 loop reads CASSLQSLSNTEAFF. The CDR3 DNA reads TGTGCCAGCAGCTTACAGTCCCTTTCAAACACTGAAGCTTTCTTT. Together with reference TRBV11-2 and TRBJ1-1, the CDR3 gives the full variable domain: EAGVAQSPRYKIIEKRQSVAFWCNPISGHATLYWYQQILGQGPKLLIQFQNNGVVDDSQLPKDRFSAERLKGVDSTLKIQPAKLEDSAVYLCASSLQSLSNTEAFFGQGTRLTVV.